This T cell receptor (beta chain) is from a study of technical replicates of blood from a handful of donors. CDR1 SGHDT and CDR2 YYEEEE come from the germline V gene. The CDR3 contains 14 residues. The V end lost 8 bases, the J end lost 5 bases, and 19 bases lay between the germline ends. Some clones are missing from TCRdb's copy, which holds only in-frame ones; the method was immunoSEQ multiplex PCR. The table has some 98,000 clones, about 94% seen once. The specimen sequenced was T cells isolated from PBMCs. The rearrangement uses TRBV5-6 and TRBJ1-2; no clear D gene. This clonotype was obtained from a human donor in good health. CDR3 DNA: TGTGCCAGTCGCCTCGAGGGAGGATCGTATGGCTACACCTTC. This translates into CASRLEGGSYGYTF. The full variable domain, with the rest looked up from reference TRBV5-6 and TRBJ1-2, is DAGVTQSPTHLIKTRGQQVTLRCSPKSGHDTVSWYQQALGQGPQFIFQYYEEEERQRGNFPDRFSGHQFPNYSSELNVNALLLGDSALYLCASRLEGGSYGYTFGSGTRLTVV.